This TCR beta chain was obtained from a study of response to subunit inactivated influenza vaccine. TCRdb reprocessed the RT-PCR reads via MiXCR and lists one record per CDR3 protein. This sample has about 500,000 distinct CDR3 sequences; approximately 15% occur once, and the top ten carry approximately 3%. V gave up 0 bases and J gave up 4 bases; unmatched junction bases: 5. Germline values: CDR1 SGHRS, CDR2 YFSETQ. The CDR3 has 16 residues. This clonotype showed up just a few times. The sequences come from CD4+ T cells sorted from PBMCs, collected roughly 24 months after vaccination. V gene TRBV5-1 combines with J gene TRBJ1-5, with 9 bases aligning to TRBD1. The clonotype comes from a man between 50 and 70 years old who received an inactivated influenza vaccine. This CDR3 reads CASSLDTGGGNQPQHF. The CDR3 nucleotides are TGCGCCAGCAGCTTGGACACAGGGGGCGGGAATCAGCCCCAGCATTTT.